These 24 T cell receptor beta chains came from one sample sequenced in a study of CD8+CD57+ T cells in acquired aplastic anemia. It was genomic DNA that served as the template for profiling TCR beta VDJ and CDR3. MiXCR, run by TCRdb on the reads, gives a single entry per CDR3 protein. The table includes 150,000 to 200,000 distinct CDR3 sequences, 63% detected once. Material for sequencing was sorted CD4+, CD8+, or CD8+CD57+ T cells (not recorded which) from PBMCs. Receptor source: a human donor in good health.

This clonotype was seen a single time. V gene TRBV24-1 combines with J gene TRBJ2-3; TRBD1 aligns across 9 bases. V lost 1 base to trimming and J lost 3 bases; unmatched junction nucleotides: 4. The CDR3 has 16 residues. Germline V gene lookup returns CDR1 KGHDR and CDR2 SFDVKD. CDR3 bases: TGTGCCACCAGTGATTTCGGACAGGGGAGGACAGATACGCAGTATTTT. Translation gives CATSDFGQGRTDTQYF.

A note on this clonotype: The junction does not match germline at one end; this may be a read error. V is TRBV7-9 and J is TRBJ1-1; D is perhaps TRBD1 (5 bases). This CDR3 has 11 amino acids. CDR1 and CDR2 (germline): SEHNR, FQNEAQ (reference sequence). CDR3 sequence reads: CASNLLRVAFF. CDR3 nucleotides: TGTGCCAGCAACTTACTCAGGGTAGCTTTCTTT.

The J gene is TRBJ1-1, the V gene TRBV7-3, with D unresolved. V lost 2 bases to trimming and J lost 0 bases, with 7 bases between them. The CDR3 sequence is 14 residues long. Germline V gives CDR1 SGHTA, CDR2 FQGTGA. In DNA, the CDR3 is TGTGCCAGCAGCTTAGACGGTATGAACACTGAAGCTTTCTTT. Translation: CASSLDGMNTEAFF.

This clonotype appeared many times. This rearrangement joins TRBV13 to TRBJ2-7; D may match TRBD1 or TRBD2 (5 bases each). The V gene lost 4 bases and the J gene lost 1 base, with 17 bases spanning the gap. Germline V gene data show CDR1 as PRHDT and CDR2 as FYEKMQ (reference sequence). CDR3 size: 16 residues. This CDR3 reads CASSYRIGASSYEQYF. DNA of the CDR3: TGTGCCAGCAGCTACCGAATCGGGGCCTCTTCCTACGAGCAGTACTTC.

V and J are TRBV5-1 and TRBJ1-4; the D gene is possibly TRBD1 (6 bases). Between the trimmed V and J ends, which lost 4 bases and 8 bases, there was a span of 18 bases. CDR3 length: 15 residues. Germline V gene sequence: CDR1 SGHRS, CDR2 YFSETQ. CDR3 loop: CASSLAGDWREKLFF. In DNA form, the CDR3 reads TGCGCCAGCAGCCTAGCAGGGGATTGGAGGGAAAAACTGTTTTTT.

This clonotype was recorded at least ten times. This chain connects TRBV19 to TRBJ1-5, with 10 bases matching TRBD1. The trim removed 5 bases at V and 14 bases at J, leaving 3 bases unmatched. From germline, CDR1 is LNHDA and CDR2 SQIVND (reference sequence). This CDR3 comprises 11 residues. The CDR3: CASSYGTGEHF. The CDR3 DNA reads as TGTGCCAGTAGTTACGGGACAGGGGAGCATTTT.

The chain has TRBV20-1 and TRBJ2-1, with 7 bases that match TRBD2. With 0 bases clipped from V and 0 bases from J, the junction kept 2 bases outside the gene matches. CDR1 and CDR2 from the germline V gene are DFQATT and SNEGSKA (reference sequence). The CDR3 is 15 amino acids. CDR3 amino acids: CSARDSGGSYNEQFF. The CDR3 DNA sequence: TGCAGTGCTAGAGATTCGGGGGGCTCCTACAATGAGCAGTTCTTC.

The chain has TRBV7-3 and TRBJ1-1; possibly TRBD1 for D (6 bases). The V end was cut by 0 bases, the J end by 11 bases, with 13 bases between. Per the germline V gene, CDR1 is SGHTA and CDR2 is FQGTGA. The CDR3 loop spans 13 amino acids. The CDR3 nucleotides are TGTGCCAGCAGCTTAACGGGGCGGGGGCCGGCTTTCTTT. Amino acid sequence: CASSLTGRGPAFF.

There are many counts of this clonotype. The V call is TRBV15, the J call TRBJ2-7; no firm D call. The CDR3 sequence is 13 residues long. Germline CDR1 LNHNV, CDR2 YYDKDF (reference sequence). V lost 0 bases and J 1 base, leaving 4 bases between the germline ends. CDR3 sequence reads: CATSRDTSYEQYF. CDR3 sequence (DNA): TGTGCCACCAGCAGAGATACATCCTACGAGCAGTACTTC. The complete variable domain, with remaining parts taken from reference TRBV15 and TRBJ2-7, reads DAMVIQNPRYQVTQFGKPVTLSCSQTLNHNVMYWYQQKSSQAPKLLFHYYDKDFNNEADTPDNFQSRRPNTSFCFLDIRSPGLGDTAMYLCATSRDTSYEQYFGPGTRLTVT.

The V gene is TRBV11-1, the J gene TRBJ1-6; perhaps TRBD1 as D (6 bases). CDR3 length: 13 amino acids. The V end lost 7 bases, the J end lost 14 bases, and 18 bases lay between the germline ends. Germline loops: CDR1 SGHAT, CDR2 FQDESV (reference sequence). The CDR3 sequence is CASTHKGGEALHF. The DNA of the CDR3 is TGTGCCAGCACCCACAAGGGGGGAGAGGCCCTCCACTTT.

CDR3 sequence: CASSLGPNSPLHF. As DNA, the CDR3 is TGTGCCAGCAGCTTAGGACCTAATTCACCCCTCCACTTT. The chain has TRBV7-9 and TRBJ1-6, with unresolved D. This CDR3 contains 13 residues. V dropped 1 base and J dropped 6 bases, with 4 bases sitting between them. From germline, CDR1 is SEHNR and CDR2 FQNEAQ (reference sequence).

CDR3 in amino acids: CASSLGGLAQYNEQFF. In nucleotides, the CDR3 is TGTGCCAGCAGCTTAGGGGGACTAGCCCAATACAATGAGCAGTTCTTC. The chain links TRBV7-3 to TRBJ2-1; 9 bases fit TRBD2. The CDR3 contains 16 residues. The junction had 6 bases not matched to a gene; V was cut back by 2 bases and J by 4 bases. Germline CDR1 SGHTA, CDR2 FQGTGA.

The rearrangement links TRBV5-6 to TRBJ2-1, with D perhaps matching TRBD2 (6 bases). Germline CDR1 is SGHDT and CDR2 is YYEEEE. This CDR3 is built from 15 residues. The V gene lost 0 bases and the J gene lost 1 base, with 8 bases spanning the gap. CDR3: CASSLARGSYNEQFF. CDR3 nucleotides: TGTGCCAGCAGCTTGGCCCGGGGGTCCTACAATGAGCAGTTCTTC.

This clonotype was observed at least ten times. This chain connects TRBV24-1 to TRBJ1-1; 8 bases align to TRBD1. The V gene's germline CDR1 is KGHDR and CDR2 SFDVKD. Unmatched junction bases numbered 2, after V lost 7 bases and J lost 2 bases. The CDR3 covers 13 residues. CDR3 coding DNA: TGTGCCACCAGAGACAGGGGAAACACTGAAGCTTTCTTT. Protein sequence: CATRDRGNTEAFF.

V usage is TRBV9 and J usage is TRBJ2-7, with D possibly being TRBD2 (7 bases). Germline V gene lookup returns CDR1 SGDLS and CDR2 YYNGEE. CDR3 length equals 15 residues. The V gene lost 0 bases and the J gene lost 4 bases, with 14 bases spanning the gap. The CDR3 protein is CASSVGGGEHYEQYF. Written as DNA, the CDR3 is TGTGCCAGCAGCGTAGGAGGGGGGGAGCATTACGAGCAGTACTTC.

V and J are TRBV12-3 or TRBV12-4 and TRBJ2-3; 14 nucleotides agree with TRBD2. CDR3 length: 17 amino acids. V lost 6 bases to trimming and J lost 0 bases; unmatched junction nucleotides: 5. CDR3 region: CASRGTSGRLSTDTQYF. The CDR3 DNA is TGTGCCAGCAGAGGGACTAGCGGGAGACTGAGCACAGATACGCAGTATTTT.

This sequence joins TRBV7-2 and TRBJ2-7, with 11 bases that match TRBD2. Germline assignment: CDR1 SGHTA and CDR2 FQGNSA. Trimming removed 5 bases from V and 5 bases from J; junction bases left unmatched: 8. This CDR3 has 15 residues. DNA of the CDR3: TGTGCCAGCAGCGCGACTAGCGGGATTCGCGACGAGCAGTACTTC. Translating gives CASSATSGIRDEQYF.

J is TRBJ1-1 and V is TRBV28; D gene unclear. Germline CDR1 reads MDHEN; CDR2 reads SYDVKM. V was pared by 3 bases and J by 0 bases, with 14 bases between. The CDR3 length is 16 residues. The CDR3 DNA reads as TGTGCCAGCAGTTTCCCCGCCAGTGGGCTGAACACTGAAGCTTTCTTT. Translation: CASSFPASGLNTEAFF.

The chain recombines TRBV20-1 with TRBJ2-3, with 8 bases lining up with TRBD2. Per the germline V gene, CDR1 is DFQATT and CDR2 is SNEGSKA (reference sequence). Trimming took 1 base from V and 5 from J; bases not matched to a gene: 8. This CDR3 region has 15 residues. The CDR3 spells CSARVAAGVRDTQYF. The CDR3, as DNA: TGCAGTGCTAGAGTAGCAGCGGGAGTGCGAGATACGCAGTATTTT.

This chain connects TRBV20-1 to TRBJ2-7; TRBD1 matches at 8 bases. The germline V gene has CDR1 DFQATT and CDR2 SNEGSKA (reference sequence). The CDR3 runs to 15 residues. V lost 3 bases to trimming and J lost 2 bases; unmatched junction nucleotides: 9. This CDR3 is CSASVGTGIAYEQYF. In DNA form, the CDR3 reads TGCAGTGCTAGTGTAGGGACAGGCATAGCCTACGAGCAGTACTTC.

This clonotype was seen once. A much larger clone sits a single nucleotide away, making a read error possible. As DNA, the CDR3 is TGTGCCAGCAGTTACGGCGTGACAACTAATGAGCAGTTCTTC. As protein: CASSYGVTTNEQFF. This chain joins TRBV6-5 and TRBJ2-1; D remains ambiguous. V was cut by 2 bases and J by 7 bases, with 12 bases left in between. The CDR3 is 14 amino acids. CDR1 and CDR2 from the germline V gene are MNHEY and SVGAGI.

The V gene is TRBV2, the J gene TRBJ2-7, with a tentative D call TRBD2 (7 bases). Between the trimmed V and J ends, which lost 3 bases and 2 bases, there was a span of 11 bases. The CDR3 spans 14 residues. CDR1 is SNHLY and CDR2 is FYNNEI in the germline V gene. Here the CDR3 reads CASSDRGGTYEQYF. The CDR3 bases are TGTGCCAGCAGTGACAGGGGAGGGACCTACGAGCAGTACTTC.

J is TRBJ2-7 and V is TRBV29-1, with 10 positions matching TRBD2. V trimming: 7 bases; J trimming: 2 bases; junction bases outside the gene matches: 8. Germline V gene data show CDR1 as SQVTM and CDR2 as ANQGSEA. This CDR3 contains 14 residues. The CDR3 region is CSARLAGSAYEQYF. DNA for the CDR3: TGCAGCGCCAGACTAGCGGGTTCAGCCTACGAGCAGTACTTC.

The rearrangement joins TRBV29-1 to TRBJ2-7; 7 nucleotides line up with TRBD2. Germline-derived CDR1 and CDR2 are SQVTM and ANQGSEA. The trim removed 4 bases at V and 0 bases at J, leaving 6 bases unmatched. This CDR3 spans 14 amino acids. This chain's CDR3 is CSVGGGEGSYEQYF. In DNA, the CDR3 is TGCAGCGTTGGGGGGGGGGAGGGCTCCTACGAGCAGTACTTC.